Given below is one T cell receptor (beta chain) in context. As yet, its antigen is unknown. The sample is drawn from a study of CD8 T cells in Susac syndrome. As for the study in general: Clinical remission applied to 8 or 9 sequenced Susac syndrome patients, and roughly six had active disease.

Whole-study results and caveats: In Susac syndrome, CD8+ expansion was highest in TEMRA and active disease. That the number of individuals in its TCR sequencing and HLA analysis was relatively small was acknowledged by the study.

RNA, at roughly 0.5 to 1 ug, was reverse transcribed with random hexamers. The CDR3 of TCR beta was amplified by immunoSEQ multiplex PCR across 54 Vbeta and 13 Jbeta. TCRdb re-derived calls from the immunoSEQ multiplex PCR reads in MiXCR, one entry per CDR3 protein. The table shows about 110,000 distinct CDR3 sequences, with approximately 93% occurring only once. The source material was CD8+ T cells from PBMCs. The sequence derives from a human donor with Susac syndrome.

Here the CDR3 reads CASSPQRGDYGYTF. CDR3 in DNA: TGTGCCAGCAGCCCCCAGAGGGGGGACTATGGCTACACCTTC. The chain carries TRBV7-2 and TRBJ1-2, with a possible D match to TRBD1 (6 bases). CDR3 length: 14 amino acids. CDR1 and CDR2 from the germline V gene are SGHTA and FQGNSA. Trimming pared 5 bases from V and 3 bases from J, leaving 13 bases between.